This T cell receptor (beta chain) came from a study of vaccination effects on CD4 cells after COVID-19 (dated by TCRdb to 2022 to 2024). Broadly, across the study: Participants received two doses of either the BNT162b2 or the mRNA-1273 mRNA SARS-CoV-2 vaccine. In both COVID-19 convalescent patients and infection-naive vaccine recipients, the study compared SARS-CoV-2 spike-specific CD4+ TCR repertoires from before mRNA vaccination with those from after it. Pre-vaccine samples were collected from two convalescent patients 16 days and one week before the first dose, corresponding to 142 and 148 days after COVID-19 diagnosis. The full study included around ten COVID-19 convalescent patients and a few SARS-CoV-2-naive healthy vaccine recipients. The Oncomine TCR Beta short-read assay on an Illumina iSeq 100 was used to sequence cultures from other donors in the study.

CDR1 and CDR2, per the germline V gene, are SGDLS and YYNGEE. Germline trimming: 2 bases from V, 0 bases from J; junction bases outside gene matches: 5. The CDR3, from cysteine to phenylalanine, totals 15 residues. Only CDR3 DNA remains: 45 bases, in frame from the first base. As to this clone: Its antigen has not been determined. Base-call qualities are not available, and no considerably larger clone is one nucleotide away.

In the ViraFEST assay, PBMC were stimulated with viral peptide pools, and TCR sequencing was then used to find antigen-specific CD4+ T cell clonotypes based on their expansion. After around ten days of culture, CD4+ T cells were isolated with the EasySep CD4+ T cell isolation kit. PCR-confirmed SARS-CoV-2 infection had occurred in convalescent patients between March and December 2020, before the Alpha, Beta and Delta variants emerged in the United States. Approximately 2.1 million PBMC per well were cultured in IMDM with about 5.1% human AB serum, around 10 IU/ml IL-2 and gentamicin, plus 10 ug/ml peptides. An HIV-1 Nef peptide pool served as the negative control culture condition. Half of the culture medium was replaced with fresh IL-2-containing medium on days 3 and 7. Unless noted otherwise, every peptide stimulation condition was grown in triplicate wells. Using Ficoll-Paque Plus gradient centrifugation, PBMC were separated from whole blood and then either used fresh or cryopreserved at -140C. Genomic DNA was extracted from cultured CD4+ T cells with the QIAamp micro DNA kit.

The library relied on the immunoSEQ multiplex PCR assay. DNA from the cultured, isolated CD4+ T cells was subjected to TCR beta CDR3 sequencing. The paper's data handling went like this. The analysis removed non-productive TCR sequences, trimmed reads to the CDR3 region, and retained only CDR3s that were 7 or more amino acids long. The MANAFEST web app was used to pick out antigen-specific clonotypes by comparing their expansion in peptide wells with that in reference cultures. For clones to be considered positive, expansion at FDR<0.05 versus reference and all other wells, an odds ratio above 5, and a frequency above 0.1% in two replicate wells were required. Clonotypes significantly expanded in SARS-CoV-2 spike wells and in at least one common cold coronavirus spike condition were defined as cross-reactive. Using the stringdist R package, CDR3 similarity was measured by Levenshtein distance, and unrooted trees were constructed with ape in R 3.6.1. In its TCRdb copy, this immuneACCESS table keeps in-frame sequences only and misses some clones. Where compared with another copy, unresolved V genes explain less than half of these, and the others have no known cause. That table furnishes V, J and clone size, whereas the DNA furnished D and trimming. This sample gives fewer than 90,000 clones in total; 73% of them show up just once. The ten largest clones add up to less than 6.5% of the sample.

Summary of the overall study and its limitations: The study was limited by a small number of convalescent patients and lacked early post-infection timepoints. Clones induced by infection and clones induced by vaccination both contracted markedly at late timepoints after vaccination, which fits with T cell responses waning over time. For convalescent patients, new clones induced by the vaccine made up most of the post-vaccine spike-reactive repertoire, and these new clones were largely distinct from the clones induced by infection.

Recombination linked TRBV9 to TRBJ2-7; TRBD2 matches 7 bases in the middle. The sample in question was CD4+ T cells from PBMCs cultured with HIV peptides, obtained before COVID-19 vaccination. Interpreted using the paper, the cell subset or site label stands for: HIV-1 Nef peptide pool negative control/reference culture. This sequence originates from a human donor who had a prior SARS-CoV-2 infection. The CDR3 sequence is CASSVGTTTSYEQYF. In nucleotide form, the sequence is TGTGCCAGCAGCGTGGGGACTACCACCTCCTACGAGCAGTACTTC.